Listed here are 18 T cell receptor beta chains from one sample, sequenced in a study of blood T cells in healthy people across ages. Next came a second PCR, run for about 7 to 12 cycles, which used a sample-barcoded 5' primer along with a J-beta primer mix. TCRdb redid the calling of the 5' RACE reads with MiXCR, one entry per CDR3 protein. The sample lists about 830,000 distinct CDR3 sequences; roughly 60% were seen once. What was sequenced was blood. These receptors all stem from a young man in good health.

This sequence joins TRBV5-1 and TRBJ1-1, with 11 bases matching TRBD1. Germline V CDR1 and CDR2: SGHRS, YFSETQ. Trimming took 2 bases from V and 8 from J; bases not matched to a gene: 5. The CDR3 is 14 residues long. CDR3 sequence (DNA): TGCGCCAGCAGCTTTTCCGGACAGGGGGCAGAAGCTTTCTTT. Translated, it gives CASSFSGQGAEAFF. Supplemented by reference TRBV5-1 and TRBJ1-1, the full variable domain reads KAGVTQTPRYLIKTRGQQVTLSCSPISGHRSVSWYQQTPGQGLQFLFEYFSETQRNKGNFPGRFSGRQFSNSRSEMNVSTLELGDSALYLCASSFSGQGAEAFFGQGTRLTVV.

This clonotype was picked up a small number of times. This sequence joins TRBV6-5 and TRBJ2-3; no clear D gene. This CDR3 is 13 amino acids long. Germline CDR1 MNHEY, CDR2 SVGAGI. V was cut by 5 bases and J by 6 bases, with 12 bases left in between. CDR3 sequence (DNA): TGTGCCAGCAGTCGGTTAAGTTTGGATACGCAGTATTTT. It specifies CASSRLSLDTQYF.

This chain links TRBV14 with TRBJ2-6; D not resolved. The CDR3 covers 15 residues. The ends were cut back, 5 bases at V and 0 bases at J, with 8 bases in the middle. Germline V gives CDR1 SGHDN, CDR2 FVKESK. CDR3 amino acids: CASSFFYSGANVLTF. CDR3 in DNA: TGTGCCAGCAGCTTTTTCTACTCTGGGGCCAACGTCCTGACTTTC.

The chain uses TRBV5-5 and TRBJ2-7; TRBD1 matches at 7 bases. CDR3 length equals 14 residues. Germline V gives CDR1 SGHKS, CDR2 YYEKEE (reference sequence). Unmatched junction bases numbered 11, after V lost 6 bases and J lost 5 bases. CDR3 bases: TGTGCCAGCACCCTGGGGTACAGGGGCCACGAGCAGTACTTC. Amino acids: CASTLGYRGHEQYF.

This clonotype was recorded a few times. One junction end does not reproduce the germline sequence, and a read error may be involved. This sequence joins TRBV12-3 or TRBV12-4 and TRBJ2-5; D may be TRBD2 (7 bases). CDR3 size: 13 residues. This CDR3 is CLPGGNVDETQYF. The CDR3 DNA follows: TGCCTACCGGGGGGCAATGTAGACGAGACCCAGTACTTC.

This rearrangement joins TRBV30 to TRBJ2-3, with D possibly called TRBD1 or TRBD2 (6 bases each). V lost 2 bases and J lost 0, with 9 bases in between. CDR3 length: 14 residues. Germline values: CDR1 GTSNPN, CDR2 SVGIG (reference sequence). The CDR3 spells CAWSPGASTDTQYF. The CDR3 region has the DNA TGTGCCTGGAGTCCGGGGGCTAGCACAGATACGCAGTATTTT.

The genes are TRBV7-3 and TRBJ1-2; no clear D. The germline CDR1 and CDR2 sequences are SGHTA and FQGTGA. This CDR3 is built from 14 residues. Trimming took off 1 base at V and 6 bases at J, with 12 bases between the two ends. As DNA, the CDR3 is TGTGCCAGCAGCTTAAACCCCCGAGGGAATGGCTACACCTTC. Translation: CASSLNPRGNGYTF.

The CDR3 DNA reads as TGTGCCAGCAGCTTTAACGGGCTGACCCAGTACTTC. Translation gives CASSFNGLTQYF. J is TRBJ2-5 and V is TRBV11-1, with D unclear. V lost 3 bases to trimming and J lost 7 bases, with 9 bases between them. Germline V gene sequence: CDR1 SGHAT, CDR2 FQDESV (reference sequence). The CDR3 has 12 residues.

This clonotype was found a few times. The V call is TRBV6-5, the J call TRBJ1-2; D not certain. Germline V CDR1 and CDR2: MNHEY, SVGAGI. The ends were cut back, 8 bases at V and 4 bases at J, with 11 bases in the middle. The CDR3 length is 12 residues. The CDR3 DNA sequence: TGTGCCAGCGGTGGAGATACCTATGGCTACACCTTC. Its translation is CASGGDTYGYTF.

The V and J genes are TRBV20-1 and TRBJ2-1, with D maybe TRBD2 (6 bases). The CDR3 consists of 12 residues. The germline gives CDR1 DFQATT, CDR2 SNEGSKA (reference sequence). Trimming took 5 bases from V and 5 from J, leaving 10 bases between them. The CDR3 coding sequence is TGCAGTGCTCCGGGACTCCACAATGAGCAGTTCTTC. Translating it yields CSAPGLHNEQFF.

The chain is built from TRBV10-3 and TRBJ1-2; 7 bases match TRBD1. This CDR3 contains 11 residues. The V and J ends lost 10 bases and 6 bases, in that order; junction bases with no gene match: 5. Germline CDR1 is ENHRY and CDR2 is SYGVKD. CDR3 loop: CATSTGDGYTF. The DNA for the CDR3 is TGTGCCACCTCAACAGGGGATGGCTACACCTTC.

The rearrangement joins TRBV6-5 to TRBJ2-4; 10 bases line up with TRBD1. The CDR3 contains 11 residues. Germline CDR1 reads MNHEY; CDR2 reads SVGAGI. The J segment lost 15 bases and the V segment lost 5 bases, leaving 4 bases of the junction unmatched. In DNA form, the CDR3 reads TGTGCCAGCAGTACCGGGACAGGGGCGTACTTC. The encoded protein is CASSTGTGAYF.

V usage is TRBV7-9 and J usage is TRBJ1-2, with D tentatively TRBD1 (5 bases). The CDR3 has 11 amino acids. With 7 bases removed from V and 8 bases from J, the gap between germline ends came to 11 bases. The germline V gene encodes CDR1 SEHNR and CDR2 FQNEAQ (reference sequence). DNA of the CDR3: TGTGCCAGCAACCCCCGGGACGGCTACACCTTC. Translation gives CASNPRDGYTF.

The V call is TRBV20-1, the J call TRBJ2-3, with D possibly being TRBD1 (5 bases). Germline CDR1 and CDR2: DFQATT and SNEGSKA (reference sequence). V lost 4 bases to trimming and J lost 2 bases, with 7 bases between them. The CDR3 sequence is 12 residues long. The CDR3 nucleotides read TGCAGTGCTATAGGGGCCACAGATACGCAGTATTTT. Encoded protein: CSAIGATDTQYF.

The count of this clonotype is one. The chain combines TRBV4-2 with TRBJ2-7; D is unclear. Trimming stripped 2 bases from V and 5 bases from J, with 7 bases between. Germline CDR1 reads LGHNA; CDR2 reads YNFKEQ. This CDR3 is 12 amino acids long. CDR3: CASSQLQDEQYF. The CDR3 DNA follows: TGTGCCAGCAGCCAACTCCAGGACGAGCAGTACTTC.

The V gene is TRBV6-6, the J gene TRBJ2-5; 7 nucleotides agree with TRBD1. CDR1 and CDR2 from the germline V gene are MNHNY and SVGAGI (reference sequence). The V segment lost 0 bases and the J segment 3 bases; nucleotides outside the gene matches: 4. The CDR3 extends over 15 amino acids. The CDR3 DNA follows: TGTGCCAGCAGTTACTCGGTGACAGGGAAAGAGACCCAGTACTTC. Protein: CASSYSVTGKETQYF.

CDR3 DNA: TGTGCCATTAAACGGGACATCGAAGAGACCCAGTACTTC. Its translation: CAIKRDIEETQYF. The rearrangement links TRBV10-3 to TRBJ2-5; D may be TRBD1 (6 bases). The CDR3 contains 13 residues. V gave up 9 bases and J gave up 3 bases, with 14 bases separating them. CDR1 is ENHRY and CDR2 is SYGVKD in the germline V gene.

Ten or more counts support this clonotype. This sequence joins TRBV5-1 and TRBJ2-5; TRBD2 matches at 12 bases. This CDR3 region has 16 residues. Germline CDR1 reads SGHRS; CDR2 reads YFSETQ. V lost 4 bases to trimming and J lost 2 bases; unmatched junction nucleotides: 6. CDR3 nucleotide sequence: TGCGCCAGCAGCCGTGGACTAGCGGGGCTACAAGAGACCCAGTACTTC. As protein: CASSRGLAGLQETQYF.